The 16 T cell receptor beta chains presented below share a single source sample, sequenced in a study of vaccination effects on CD4 cells after COVID-19. Subsequent to a culture period of more than 8 days, CD4+ T cells were isolated. Clones were read by immunoSEQ multiplex PCR, and TCRdb kept only the in-frame ones, dropping some. The data contain under 60,000 clones, 67% of them seen just once; the ten biggest clones take up about 5%. Their cognate antigens are unknown. Sequenced material: CD4+ T cells from PBMCs cultured without peptide, taken before COVID-19 vaccination. The source of these receptors is a human donor who received a COVID-19 vaccine.

The chain combines TRBV7-9 with TRBJ2-1; no clear D gene. V was cut by 6 bases and J by 0 bases, with 6 bases left in between. The CDR3 length is 13 residues. CDR1 is SEHNR, CDR2 FQNEAQ, per germline (reference sequence). This CDR3 reads CASSSTSYNEQFF. CDR3 sequence (DNA): TGTGCCAGCAGTTCCACCTCCTACAATGAGCAGTTCTTC.

The sample holds a few counts of this clone. As DNA, the CDR3 is TGTGCCAGCAGACTGGGGGGATCGGCCGGAACCCTGTTTTTT. Protein product: CASRLGGSAGTLFF. The V gene is TRBV25-1, the J gene TRBJ1-4, with TRBD1 as a possible D gene (5 bases). The V end lost 6 bases, the J end lost 14 bases, and 22 bases lay between the germline ends. This CDR3 is built from 14 residues. Germline CDR1 is MGHDK and CDR2 is SYGVNS.

This clone showed up just a few times. The J gene is TRBJ1-5, the V gene TRBV10-3; TRBD1 is a possible D gene (5 bases). Germline CDR1 and CDR2: ENHRY and SYGVKD. V was pared by 6 bases and J by 3 bases, with 12 bases between. This CDR3 has 14 amino acids. CDR3 sequence (DNA): TGTGCCATCAGCCGCGGGGGTTTCAATCAGCCCCAGCATTTT. As protein: CAISRGGFNQPQHF.

By its share, this clone is medium-sized. CDR3 in amino acids: CASSDNNYGYTF. The CDR3 DNA follows: TGTGCCAGCTCAGACAATAACTATGGCTACACCTTC. The chain combines TRBV18 with TRBJ1-2; D is ambiguous. Germline CDR1 and CDR2: KGHSH and LQKENI. CDR3 size: 12 residues. V was pared by 5 bases and J by 1 base, with 5 bases between.

The V gene is TRBV18, the J gene TRBJ1-4; TRBD1 is a possible D gene (6 bases). The CDR3 length is 15 residues. Trimming removed 2 bases at V and 0 bases at J, with 7 bases between. Per germline, CDR1 KGHSH and CDR2 LQKENI. CDR3 coding DNA: TGTGCCAGCTCACCAAGGGGGACAACTAATGAAAAACTGTTTTTT. This codes for CASSPRGTTNEKLFF.

The rearrangement joins TRBV7-2 to TRBJ2-1; D is unresolved. The CDR3 runs to 11 residues. V was trimmed by 2 bases and J by 7 bases, leaving 3 bases between them. CDR1 SGHTA and CDR2 FQGNSA come from the germline V gene. CDR3 sequence (DNA): TGTGCCAGCAGCTTATTTAATGAGCAGTTCTTC. This codes for CASSLFNEQFF.

CDR3 sequence reads: CASSFSGRNTGELFF. CDR3 in DNA: TGTGCCAGCAGTTTTTCGGGGAGGAACACCGGGGAGCTGTTTTTT. The J gene is TRBJ2-2, the V gene TRBV27, with D maybe TRBD2 (5 bases). Germline CDR1 reads MNHEY; CDR2 reads SMNVEV (reference sequence). Between the trimmed V and J ends, which lost 3 bases and 1 base, there was a span of 9 bases. The CDR3 is made up of 15 amino acids.

J is TRBJ1-1 and V is TRBV5-1; D may be TRBD1 (6 bases). The germline gives CDR1 SGHRS, CDR2 YFSETQ. Trimming stripped 2 bases from V and 1 base from J, with 9 bases between. The CDR3 is 14 amino acids. The CDR3 DNA reads TGCGCCAGCAGCTTCGACAGGTCGAACACTGAAGCTTTCTTT. Residues: CASSFDRSNTEAFF.

This chain joins TRBV5-8 and TRBJ2-2, with 7 positions matching TRBD1. Trimming took 5 bases from V and 4 from J; bases not matched to a gene: 8. The CDR3 runs to 15 residues. The germline V gene encodes CDR1 SGHTS and CDR2 YDEGEE. CDR3 coding DNA: TGTGCCAGCAGTTTTAGAAGGGGGCTCACCGGGGAGCTGTTTTTT. It is translated as CASSFRRGLTGELFF.

The CDR3 coding sequence is TGTGCCAGCAGCTTAGGGCTCACAGATACGCAGTATTTT. It codes for CASSLGLTDTQYF. The chain carries TRBV7-9 and TRBJ2-3; D gene unclear. Per the germline V gene, CDR1 is SEHNR and CDR2 is FQNEAQ (reference sequence). Trimming stripped 1 base from V and 2 bases from J, with 4 bases between. The CDR3 runs to 13 residues.

The chain couples TRBV27 to TRBJ2-3; 10 bases fit TRBD2. The CDR3 is 15 residues long. CDR1 and CDR2 from the germline V gene are MNHEY and SMNVEV (reference sequence). V lost 6 bases and J lost 5; bases outside the gene matches: 8. The CDR3 reads CASSPGVAGGDTQYF. CDR3 DNA sequence: TGTGCCAGCAGCCCGGGGGTAGCGGGAGGAGATACGCAGTATTTT.

This clone was seen a handful of times. The V gene is TRBV13, the J gene TRBJ1-5; D unresolved. Trimming pared 4 bases from V and 0 bases from J, leaving 10 bases between. Germline V lookup: CDR1 PRHDT, CDR2 FYEKMQ (reference sequence). The CDR3 consists of 15 residues. The DNA of the CDR3 is TGTGCCAGCAGCTCGGGCCTTGGTAGCAATCAGCCCCAGCATTTT. Protein: CASSSGLGSNQPQHF.

The rearrangement links TRBV10-3 to TRBJ2-3; D gene ambiguous. The germline V gene encodes CDR1 ENHRY and CDR2 SYGVKD. This CDR3 contains 14 residues. The V gene lost 10 bases and the J gene lost 4 bases, with 18 bases spanning the gap. The CDR3 loop reads CATQTPDRADTQYF. The CDR3 nucleotides are TGTGCCACCCAAACCCCAGACCGGGCAGATACGCAGTATTTT.

The chain couples TRBV11-3 to TRBJ2-3; D gene unclear. Germline CDR1 SGHNT, CDR2 YENEEA. V lost 5 bases, J lost 0 bases, and 9 bases lay in between. The CDR3 loop spans 14 amino acids. CDR3 sequence reads: CASSPTASTDTQYF. Written as DNA, the CDR3 is TGTGCCAGCAGCCCCACAGCGAGCACAGATACGCAGTATTTT.

The chain joins TRBV9 to TRBJ2-5; TRBD2 agrees at 7 bases. V lost 0 bases, J lost 1 base, and 3 bases stayed unmatched. Per germline, CDR1 SGDLS and CDR2 YYNGEE. There are 15 residues in the CDR3. The CDR3: CASSVVSSGQETQYF. The CDR3 DNA is TGTGCCAGCAGCGTAGTTTCTAGCGGCCAAGAGACCCAGTACTTC.

CDR3 region: CASSARGASDTQYF. In DNA form, the CDR3 reads TGTGCCAGCAGCGCCCGGGGGGCATCAGATACGCAGTATTTT. This chain joins TRBV9 and TRBJ2-3; D may be TRBD2 (7 bases). This CDR3 comprises 14 residues. The germline V gene encodes CDR1 SGDLS and CDR2 YYNGEE. V was shortened by 3 bases and J by 4 bases, with 12 bases between the two germline ends.